The rows below give T cell receptor beta chains drawn from one sample of a study of T cell responses to AZD1222 COVID-19 vaccine. Measured with immunoSEQ multiplex PCR; TCRdb has only the in-frame clones, and not every one. The sample holds 100,000 to 150,000 clones, 90% seen once. Source: peripheral blood, taken on day 0 of AZD1222 vaccination. Receptor source: an adult in good health. Each CDR3 is given with its conserved first and last residue. The D gene is left open where the match is weak. Rows give clone size only sometimes, using once, few, many, or a class for an expanded clone.

D gene,J gene,V gene,clone size,CDR3 DNA,CDR3 protein
-,TRBJ1-5,TRBV6-1,once,TGTGCCAGCAGTCAAGCCCCCAATCAGCCCCAGCATTTT,CASSQAPNQPQHF
TRBD2,TRBJ2-7,TRBV5-1,-,TGCGCCAGCAGCCGGACTAGCGGGAGCTACGAGCAGTACTTC,CASSRTSGSYEQYF
-,TRBJ1-3,TRBV4-1,once,TGCGCCAGCAGCCAAGGTGTGGAGGGAAACACCATATATTTT,CASSQGVEGNTIYF
TRBD2,TRBJ2-7,TRBV5-1,-,TGCGCCAGCAGCTTGGCGGCTAGCGGGACCGTCAGCGACGAGCAGTACTTC,CASSLAASGTVSDEQYF
TRBD1,TRBJ2-5,TRBV27,-,TGTGCCAGCAGTCTGGGACAGGGGATTGGAGAGACCCAGTACTTC,CASSLGQGIGETQYF
-,TRBJ1-2,TRBV28,-,TGTGCCAGCAGTTTATGGCTGAACTATGGCTACACCTTC,CASSLWLNYGYTF
TRBD1,TRBJ1-1,TRBV28,-,TGTGCCAGCAGTTTATCGTTGCCGACAGGGTTGAACACTGAAGCTTTCTTT,CASSLSLPTGLNTEAFF
-,TRBJ1-1,TRBV7-8,-,TGTGCCAGCAGCTCCGTGGGGTTGAACACTGAAGCTTTCTTT,CASSSVGLNTEAFF
TRBD1,TRBJ1-1,TRBV29-1,-,TGCAGCGCCATCGGACAGGGGGGTTTGTTCTCTGGAGCTTTCTTT,CSAIGQGGLFSGAFF
TRBD2,TRBJ2-1,TRBV7-2,-,TGTGCCAGCAGCCCGGGACTAGCGCTATACAATGAGCAGTTCTTC,CASSPGLALYNEQFF
TRBD1,TRBJ1-6,TRBV3-1/TRBV3-2,-,TGTGCCAGCAGCATGAGACGGACAGGGGTGGGAGGTTCACCCCTCCACTTT,CASSMRRTGVGGSPLHF
-,TRBJ2-7,TRBV6-5,-,TGTGCCAGCAGTTACTCGGAGGCGTGGAGCCGCGAGCAGTACTTC,CASSYSEAWSREQYF
-,TRBJ1-5,TRBV2,-,TGTGCCAGCAGTCCCGGGACAACTAGCAATCAGCCCCAGCATTTT,CASSPGTTSNQPQHF
TRBD1,TRBJ2-1,TRBV19,-,TGTGCCAGTAAAGACAGGGGCGCGGTAGGTGAGCAGTTCTTC,CASKDRGAVGEQFF
TRBD2,TRBJ2-3,TRBV2,-,TGTGCCGGCGGGGGCGGGAGGGGTGCAGATACGCAGTATTTT,CAGGGGRGADTQYF
-,TRBJ2-5,TRBV5-1,-,TGCGCCAGCAGCCCCGCCCGACAGGCTGGCGAGACCCAGTACTTC,CASSPARQAGETQYF
-,TRBJ2-7,TRBV7-9,once,TGTGCCAGCAGCTTAGTGGAGCAGAACTACGAGCAGTACTTC,CASSLVEQNYEQYF
-,TRBJ1-2,TRBV7-9,-,TGTGCCAGCAGCTTAGACGACCTTCCTAGCTATGGCTACACCTTC,CASSLDDLPSYGYTF
TRBD2,TRBJ2-3,TRBV7-8,few,TGTGCCAGCAGCTTAGCAGCGGGAGGGACGGCAGATACGCAGTATTTT,CASSLAAGGTADTQYF
-,TRBJ2-2,TRBV5-4,-,TGTGCCAGCACCTCCACTGACCGCTTCGGGGGCACCGGGGAGCTGTTTTTT,CASTSTDRFGGTGELFF
TRBD2,TRBJ2-7,TRBV19,-,TGTGCCAGTAGCCCCTCGGGTAGCGGGAGTTACGAGCAGTACTTC,CASSPSGSGSYEQYF
-,TRBJ1-2,TRBV7-2,-,TGTGCCAGCAGCTTAGATCGGCAGTCCTATGGCTACACCTTC,CASSLDRQSYGYTF
TRBD2,TRBJ2-3,TRBV10-3,-,TGTGCCATCACCCTGACTAGCACAAACACAGATACGCAGTATTTT,CAITLTSTNTDTQYF
-,TRBJ2-1,TRBV3-1/TRBV3-2,-,TGTGCCACCCTACTCGGGGCTGAGCAGTTCTTC,CATLLGAEQFF
TRBD2,TRBJ2-7,TRBV5-4,-,TGTGCCAGCAGCCCGGGACTAGCGGCATTTTACGAGCAGTACTTC,CASSPGLAAFYEQYF
-,TRBJ2-6,TRBV28,-,TGTGCCAGCAGTCGTAACTCTGGGGCCAACGTCCTGACTTTC,CASSRNSGANVLTF
-,TRBJ2-2,TRBV9,-,TGTGCCAGCAGTCAGGGGTTGGCCGGGGAGCTGTTTTTT,CASSQGLAGELFF
-,TRBJ1-1,TRBV9,-,TGTGCCAGCAGCGTAGGGGGGTGGGGCACTGAAGCTTTCTTT,CASSVGGWGTEAFF
TRBD2,TRBJ2-7,TRBV6-5,-,TGTGCCAGCAGACCTACTAGCGGGAGGGACGGGCAGTACTTC,CASRPTSGRDGQYF
-,TRBJ2-5,TRBV6-1,-,TGTGCCAGCAGTGTAATATCGGGGGTACGTTCGAAAGAGACCCAGTACTTC,CASSVISGVRSKETQYF
TRBD2,TRBJ2-1,TRBV5-4,-,TGTGCCAGCAGCTTGGGGACTAGCCCCCATGAGCAGTTCTTC,CASSLGTSPHEQFF
TRBD2,TRBJ2-1,TRBV5-6,-,TGTGCCAGCAGCTTGCCAGCGGGAGAGGGCAGTGAGCAGTTCTTC,CASSLPAGEGSEQFF
-,TRBJ1-2,TRBV5-8,-,TGTGCCAGCAGCTTGATGGTCGCCGCTGGGGCTAACTATGGCTACACCTTC,CASSLMVAAGANYGYTF
-,TRBJ2-7,TRBV15,-,TGTGCCACCAGCAGAGAGAGGACAGTCCTCTACGAGCAGTACTTC,CATSRERTVLYEQYF
TRBD2,TRBJ2-3,TRBV2,-,TGTGCCAGCAGATCACTAGCGGGAGGGCGAACAGATACGCAGTATTTT,CASRSLAGGRTDTQYF
-,TRBJ1-1,TRBV30,-,TGTGCCTGCGGAACCGGGACCCCGGGGACTGAAGCTTTCTTT,CACGTGTPGTEAFF
-,TRBJ2-7,TRBV6-5,-,TGTGCCACTCGCTATCTGACCAGAAGCTCCTACGAGCAGTACTTC,CATRYLTRSSYEQYF
-,TRBJ2-5,TRBV29-1,-,TGCAGCATCCTCCCTCAGGGACTCGAGCGCCAAGAGACCCAGTACTTC,CSILPQGLERQETQYF
-,TRBJ2-3,TRBV20-1,-,TGCAGTACCCGGGTCACAGATACGCAGTATTTT,CSTRVTDTQYF
-,TRBJ2-7,TRBV18,-,TGTGCCAGCTCCACCACCGGTTCACACTCCTACGAGCAGTACTTC,CASSTTGSHSYEQYF
TRBD1,TRBJ1-4,TRBV5-1,-,TGCGCCAGCAGCTCGGGTGGACAGGAGAATGAAAAACTGTTTTTT,CASSSGGQENEKLFF
TRBD1,TRBJ2-7,TRBV29-1,-,TGCAGCGTTGAAGGGACAGGGAGCTCCTACGAGCAGTACTTC,CSVEGTGSSYEQYF
TRBD1,TRBJ1-6,TRBV28,-,TGTGCCAGCAGCTCCGGGACAGGGGGTTTTAATTCACCCCTCCACTTT,CASSSGTGGFNSPLHF
TRBD1,TRBJ1-2,TRBV18,-,TGTGCCAGCTCACTAGAACAGACAGGGACCTATGGCTACACCTTC,CASSLEQTGTYGYTF
-,TRBJ2-1,TRBV7-8,-,TGTGCCAGCAGCCTTACTGGGGCCCTAAGGAGGAATGAGCAGTTCTTC,CASSLTGALRRNEQFF
TRBD2,TRBJ2-3,TRBV7-9,-,TGTGCCAGCAGCTTATGGGTAGCGGGAGGGATCACAGATACGCAGTATTTT,CASSLWVAGGITDTQYF
-,TRBJ2-7,TRBV7-9,-,TGTGCCAGCAGCTTAGACTACGAGCAGTACTTC,CASSLDYEQYF
TRBD2,TRBJ2-4,TRBV5-4,-,TGTGCCAGCAGCTTGGGGACTAGCGTCATTCAGTACTTC,CASSLGTSVIQYF
-,TRBJ2-1,TRBV2,-,TGTGCCAGCAGTAGAACAGATGAGCAGTTCTTC,CASSRTDEQFF
-,TRBJ2-1,TRBV13,-,TGTGCCAGCGCCCGAGGGGGGCCAGGTTTTAATGAGCAGTTCTTC,CASARGGPGFNEQFF
TRBD2,TRBJ2-1,TRBV19,-,TGTGCCAGTAGTATGGGGACTAGGTACCACAATGAGCAGTTCTTC,CASSMGTRYHNEQFF
TRBD1,TRBJ2-1,TRBV29-1,-,TGCAGCGTTGACAAGGGACAGGGGTCTTCGAGGGAGTTCTTC,CSVDKGQGSSREFF
-,TRBJ2-7,TRBV28,-,TGTGCCAGCAGTTTAGGGCTACTAGACGAGCAGTACTTC,CASSLGLLDEQYF